This T cell receptor beta chain was identified in a study of molecular identifiers for immune sequencing clone quantification. General observations from the study: Effector cells had over 99% of their molecules in clones above 20 RNA copies, while naive cells had under 1%. Detection of one spiked Jurkat cell's TCR RNA reportedly worked in about a million naive cells.

This clonotype has at least ten counts. What it binds is unknown. Researchers sorted naive CD8 T cells as cells that were CD8+CD4-CCR7+CD45RA+. Each CDR3 protein is one row after TCRdb ran MiXCR on the PCR reads. The sample lists 62,000 or so distinct CDR3 sequences; less than 20% were seen once. Trimming pared 6 bases from V and 3 bases from J, leaving 32 bases between. The CDR3 is 19 residues long. Germline values: CDR1 GTSNPN, CDR2 SVGIG (reference sequence). This TCR was recovered from a human donor in good health. Some libraries in this study had Jurkat cell RNA spiked in. This chain uses TRBV30 with TRBJ1-1, with D maybe TRBD1 (6 bases). Sequenced sample: naive CD8+ T cells from blood, with Jurkat cell RNA spiked in. As to subset: FACS-sorted CD8+CD4-CCR7+CD45RA+ naive T cells. The CDR3 protein is CACPGGPNSGWALDTEAFF. The CDR3 coding sequence is TGTGCCTGCCCGGGGGGGCCTAACTCAGGGTGGGCTCTCGACACTGAAGCTTTCTTT.